Following are 16 T cell receptor beta chains from one sample sequenced in a study of blood T cell repertoires in COVID-19. TCRdb's table, derived via immunoSEQ multiplex PCR, lists solely in-frame clones and lacks some. The table shows some 350,000 clones, with 83% occurring only once. The source material was peripheral blood. These receptors all come from a young man with active or convalescent COVID-19.

The V call is TRBV5-4, the J call TRBJ1-1, with D tentatively TRBD1 (5 bases). CDR1 SGHNT and CDR2 YYREEE come from the germline V gene (reference sequence). This CDR3 has 16 residues. With 0 bases removed from V and 2 bases from J, the gap between germline ends came to 14 bases. CDR3 region: CASSLVIGRVNTEAFF. CDR3 nucleotides: TGTGCCAGCAGCTTGGTTATCGGCAGGGTCAACACTGAAGCTTTCTTT.

DNA for the CDR3: TGTGCCAGCAGTCCCGTGAGCGGGAGTTACAATGAGCAGTTCTTC. This encodes CASSPVSGSYNEQFF. The rearrangement joins TRBV28 to TRBJ2-1; TRBD2 agrees at 8 bases. Germline values: CDR1 MDHEN, CDR2 SYDVKM. This CDR3 spans 15 amino acids. The V segment lost 5 bases and the J segment 4 bases; nucleotides outside the gene matches: 7. Complete variable domain (other parts from reference TRBV28 and TRBJ2-1): DVKVTQSSRYLVKRTGEKVFLECVQDMDHENMFWYRQDPGLGLRLIYFSYDVKMKEKGDIPEGYSVSREKKERFSLILESASTNQTSMYLCASSPVSGSYNEQFFGPGTRLTVL.

The chain employs TRBV4-1 and TRBJ2-7, with D maybe TRBD2 (6 bases). Germline lookup yields CDR1 MGHRA and CDR2 YSYEKL. This CDR3 is 15 amino acids long. DNA for the CDR3: TGCGCGACGGGGGATGGAGAAGGAACCTCCTACGAGCAGTACTTC. It specifies CATGDGEGTSYEQYF.

J is TRBJ1-1 and V is TRBV7-2, with D possibly being TRBD1 (6 bases). V lost 3 bases and J lost 0, with 8 bases in between. From germline, CDR1 is SGHTA and CDR2 FQGNSA. The CDR3 contains 14 residues. CDR3 residues: CASSLTGLNTEAFF. DNA of the CDR3: TGTGCCAGCAGCTTGACAGGATTGAACACTGAAGCTTTCTTT.

This chain connects TRBV7-6 to TRBJ2-7; D gene ambiguous. Trimming cost V 5 bases and J 3 bases, with 8 bases left between them. The CDR3 totals 12 residues. Per germline, CDR1 SGHVS and CDR2 FNYEAQ. The CDR3 DNA is TGTGCCAGCAGCCCCACGGGCTACGAGCAGTACTTC. It encodes CASSPTGYEQYF.

V is TRBV7-2 and J is TRBJ2-7; D gene ambiguous. This CDR3 comprises 14 residues. V lost 0 bases, J lost 4 bases, and 10 bases lay in between. Germline V gene lookup returns CDR1 SGHTA and CDR2 FQGNSA. This chain's CDR3 is CASSLAIAGYEQYF. The CDR3 DNA is TGTGCCAGCAGCTTAGCGATAGCTGGGTACGAGCAGTACTTC.

The rearrangement uses TRBV4-1 and TRBJ1-4; the match to TRBD1 covers 8 bases. The CDR3 consists of 16 residues. Germline V gives CDR1 MGHRA, CDR2 YSYEKL. The V and J ends lost 4 bases and 8 bases, in that order; junction bases with no gene match: 12. The CDR3 region is CASSPGVDRGREKLFF. CDR3 coding DNA: TGCGCCAGCAGCCCAGGCGTCGACAGGGGAAGGGAAAAACTGTTTTTT.

The chain employs TRBV5-8 and TRBJ2-1, with D maybe TRBD1 (6 bases). V was trimmed by 3 bases and J by 4 bases, leaving 14 bases between them. The CDR3 has 15 residues. Germline CDR1 SGHTS, CDR2 YDEGEE. The CDR3 reads CASSSRTVLYNEQFF. CDR3 DNA sequence: TGTGCCAGCAGCTCAAGGACAGTACTATACAATGAGCAGTTCTTC.

This clone was detected once. A read error may produce the germline difference seen at one junction end. The chain is built from TRBV7-2 and TRBJ1-2; 9 nucleotides line up with TRBD1. This CDR3 is 12 amino acids long. Per the germline V gene, CDR1 is SGHTA and CDR2 is FQGNSA. This CDR3 is CASSMGQGSPSF. DNA for the CDR3: TGTGCCAGCAGCATGGGACAGGGTTCACCTTCCTTC.

The chain carries TRBV7-2 and TRBJ2-5, with D maybe TRBD2 (6 bases). Germline V gene sequence: CDR1 SGHTA, CDR2 FQGNSA. The V end lost 1 base, the J end lost 3 bases, and 12 bases lay between the germline ends. The CDR3 has 15 amino acids. CDR3 sequence: CASSLVRGAEETQYF. The CDR3 nucleotides read TGTGCCAGCAGCTTAGTGCGCGGGGCGGAAGAGACCCAGTACTTC.

J is TRBJ1-2 and V is TRBV16; possible D gene TRBD1, 5 bases. The CDR3 runs 13 residues. V lost 8 bases to trimming and J lost 4 bases, with 14 bases between them. From germline, CDR1 is KGHSY and CDR2 FQNENV. In nucleotides, the CDR3 is TGTGCCAGCCAACCCGCCGGGGGCTATGGCTACACCTTC. This codes for CASQPAGGYGYTF.

This clone was observed a handful of times. V gene TRBV7-8 combines with J gene TRBJ2-5; perhaps TRBD2 as D (6 bases). With 1 base removed from V and 4 bases from J, the gap between germline ends came to 13 bases. The germline V gene encodes CDR1 SGHVS and CDR2 FQNEAQ. This CDR3 has 15 amino acids. The CDR3: CASSLGQGGRETQYF. CDR3 coding DNA: TGTGCCAGCAGCTTAGGCCAGGGAGGACGAGAGACCCAGTACTTC.

The rearrangement joins TRBV11-3 to TRBJ2-3; D remains ambiguous. The germline CDR1 and CDR2 sequences are SGHNT and YENEEA. Trimming took 0 bases from V and 2 from J, leaving 9 bases between them. The CDR3 loop spans 15 amino acids. CDR3 loop: CASSLDPSSTDTQYF. The CDR3 DNA follows: TGTGCCAGCAGCTTAGACCCCTCTTCCACAGATACGCAGTATTTT.

V gene TRBV29-1 combines with J gene TRBJ2-7; D not certain. Trimming took off 2 bases at V and 2 bases at J, with 19 bases between the two ends. Looked up from germline, CDR1 is SQVTM and CDR2 is ANQGSEA. CDR3 length equals 16 residues. The CDR3 bases are TGCAGCGTTGAAACAAACACCGCAGGTCCTCCCTACGAGCAGTACTTC. Protein: CSVETNTAGPPYEQYF.

V and J are TRBV28 and TRBJ2-1; TRBD2 matches at 8 bases. Germline CDR1 and CDR2: MDHEN and SYDVKM. The J segment lost 0 bases and the V segment lost 5 bases, leaving 6 bases of the junction unmatched. The CDR3 sequence is 16 residues long. CDR3 in amino acids: CASSKTSGYSYNEQFF. The CDR3 DNA follows: TGTGCCAGCAGTAAAACTAGCGGTTACTCCTACAATGAGCAGTTCTTC.

The V gene is TRBV7-3, the J gene TRBJ2-1; 13 bases are a match to TRBD2. The CDR3 contains 15 residues. Per germline, CDR1 SGHTA and CDR2 FQGTGA. V lost 5 bases and J lost 10; bases outside the gene matches: 8. CDR3 protein: CASSPLGTSGEEQFF. The CDR3 nucleotides are TGTGCCAGCAGCCCCCTTGGGACTAGCGGGGAAGAGCAGTTCTTC.